Ten or more counts support the clone carrying this T cell receptor beta chain. Its target is not known. Trimming shortened V by 5 bases and J by 7 bases, and 17 bases separated the two germline ends. Germline V lookup: CDR1 LGHDT, CDR2 YNNKEL (reference sequence). CDR3 size: 14 residues. The source of the sample is a study of T cells in Graves' hyperthyroidism and ophthalmopathy. Study-wide results and limits: Most clonotypes expanded in the thyroid (above 0.001) were also present in blood.

RNA transcripts served as the template for amplifying TCR beta CDR3 regions. Carried out on the TCR CDR3, a first-round RT-PCR used the HTBI primer set. TCRdb ran MiXCR on the multiplex PCR reads and lists one entry per CDR3 protein. The profile shows over 550,000 distinct CDR3 sequences, over 15% of them singletons. Source material: blood. The sequence was obtained from a woman younger than 30 with Graves' hyperthyroidism. The rearrangement links TRBV3-1 to TRBJ1-2; D might be TRBD1 (6 bases). The CDR3 region has the DNA TGTGCCAGCAGCGAGGGGACATTGGTTACTGGCTACACCTTC. Protein: CASSEGTLVTGYTF.